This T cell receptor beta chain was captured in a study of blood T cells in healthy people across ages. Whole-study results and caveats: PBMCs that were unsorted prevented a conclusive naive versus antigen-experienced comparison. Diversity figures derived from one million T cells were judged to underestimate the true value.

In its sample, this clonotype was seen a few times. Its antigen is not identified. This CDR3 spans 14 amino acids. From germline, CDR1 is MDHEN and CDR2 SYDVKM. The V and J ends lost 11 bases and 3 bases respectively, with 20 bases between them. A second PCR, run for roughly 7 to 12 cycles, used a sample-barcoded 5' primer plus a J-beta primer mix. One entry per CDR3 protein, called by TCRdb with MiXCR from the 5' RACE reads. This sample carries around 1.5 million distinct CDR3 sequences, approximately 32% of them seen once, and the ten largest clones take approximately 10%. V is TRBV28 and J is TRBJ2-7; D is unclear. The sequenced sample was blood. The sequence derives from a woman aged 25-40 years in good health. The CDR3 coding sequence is TGTGCCGGCTCCCCGCAGGTTAGCAGCTACGAGCAGTACTTC. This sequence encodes CAGSPQVSSYEQYF.